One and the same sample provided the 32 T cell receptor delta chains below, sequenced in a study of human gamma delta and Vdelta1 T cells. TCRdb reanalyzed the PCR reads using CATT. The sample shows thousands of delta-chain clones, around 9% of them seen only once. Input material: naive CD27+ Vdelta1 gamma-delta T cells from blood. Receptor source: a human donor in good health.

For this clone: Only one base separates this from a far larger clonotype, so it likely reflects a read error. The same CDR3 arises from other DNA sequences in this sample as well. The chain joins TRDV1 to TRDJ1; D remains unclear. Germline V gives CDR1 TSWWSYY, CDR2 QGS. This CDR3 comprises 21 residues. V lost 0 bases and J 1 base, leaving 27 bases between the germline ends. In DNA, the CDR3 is TGTGCTCTTGGGGAACTGTCCAGAAGGCAAGGCCCATTGTCCTTCACCGATAAACTCATCTTT. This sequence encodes CALGELSRRQGPLSFTDKLIF.

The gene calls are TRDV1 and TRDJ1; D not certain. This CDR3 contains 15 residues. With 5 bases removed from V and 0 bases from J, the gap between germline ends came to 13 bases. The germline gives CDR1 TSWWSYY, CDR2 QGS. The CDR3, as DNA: TGTGCTCTTGGGAACCGGCGCTTAAACACCGATAAACTCATCTTT. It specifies CALGNRRLNTDKLIF.

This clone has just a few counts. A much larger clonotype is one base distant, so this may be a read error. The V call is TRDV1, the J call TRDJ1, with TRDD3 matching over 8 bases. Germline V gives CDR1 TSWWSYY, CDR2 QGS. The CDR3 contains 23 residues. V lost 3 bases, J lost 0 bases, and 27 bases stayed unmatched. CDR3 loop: CALGDFATAPRLGDLPHTDKLIF. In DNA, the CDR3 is TGTGCTCTTGGGGATTTCGCCACAGCACCACGGCTGGGGGACCTCCCGCACACCGATAAACTCATCTTT.

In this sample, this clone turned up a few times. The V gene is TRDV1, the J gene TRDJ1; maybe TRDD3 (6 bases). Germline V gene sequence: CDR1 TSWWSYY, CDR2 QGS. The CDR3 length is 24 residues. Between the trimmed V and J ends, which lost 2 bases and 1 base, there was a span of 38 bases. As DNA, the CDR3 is TGTGCTCTTGGGGAATTCAGTCGTATAAGTCGAGGTTGGAGGGGGAACGGAGGCACCGATAAACTCATCTTT. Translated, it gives CALGEFSRISRGWRGNGGTDKLIF.

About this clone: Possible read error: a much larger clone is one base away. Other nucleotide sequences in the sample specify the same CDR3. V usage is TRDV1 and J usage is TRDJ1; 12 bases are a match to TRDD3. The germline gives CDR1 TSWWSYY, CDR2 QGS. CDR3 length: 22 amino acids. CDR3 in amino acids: CALVSLPRLPTGGYRRTDKLIF. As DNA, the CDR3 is TGTGCTCTTGTCTCTCTCCCCCGACTTCCTACTGGGGGATACCGTAGGACCGATAAGCTCATCTTT.

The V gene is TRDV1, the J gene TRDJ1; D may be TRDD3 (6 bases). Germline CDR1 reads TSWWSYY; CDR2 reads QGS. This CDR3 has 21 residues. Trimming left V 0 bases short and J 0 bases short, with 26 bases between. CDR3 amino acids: CALGELAYADTRHPNTDKLIF. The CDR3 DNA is TGTGCTCTTGGGGAACTTGCCTACGCGGATACACGTCACCCGAACACCGATAAACTCATCTTT.

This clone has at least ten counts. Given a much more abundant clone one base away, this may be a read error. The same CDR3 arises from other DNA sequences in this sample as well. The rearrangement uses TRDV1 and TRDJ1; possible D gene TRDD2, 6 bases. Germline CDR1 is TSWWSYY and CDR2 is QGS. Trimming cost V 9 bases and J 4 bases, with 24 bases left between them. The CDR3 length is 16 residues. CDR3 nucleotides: TGTGCTCTCACTTCCTCCTTTCGTACCAGAAACGATAAACTCATCTTT. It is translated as CALTSSFRTRNDKLIF.

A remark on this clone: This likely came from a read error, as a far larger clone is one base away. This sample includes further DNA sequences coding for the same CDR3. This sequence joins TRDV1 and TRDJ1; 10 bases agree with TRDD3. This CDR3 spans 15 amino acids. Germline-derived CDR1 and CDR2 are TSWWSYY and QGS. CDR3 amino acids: CALGARRSGGYGLIF. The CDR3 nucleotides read TGTGCTCTTGGGGCCAGGAGATCAGGGGGATACGGGCTCATCTTC.

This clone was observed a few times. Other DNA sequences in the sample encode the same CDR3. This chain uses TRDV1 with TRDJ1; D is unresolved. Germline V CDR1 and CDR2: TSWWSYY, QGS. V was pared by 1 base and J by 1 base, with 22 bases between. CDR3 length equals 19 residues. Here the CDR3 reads CALGEPHGRWSHSTDKLIF. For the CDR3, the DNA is TGTGCTCTTGGGGAACCACATGGCCGCTGGAGCCATTCCACCGATAAACTCATCTTT.

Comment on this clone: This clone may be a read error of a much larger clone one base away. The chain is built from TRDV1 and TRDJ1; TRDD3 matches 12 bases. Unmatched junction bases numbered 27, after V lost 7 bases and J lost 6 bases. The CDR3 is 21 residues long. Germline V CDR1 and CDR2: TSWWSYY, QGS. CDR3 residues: CALEDFLPLSGGYVLSYKLIF. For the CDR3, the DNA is TGTGCTCTTGAGGATTTCCTACCCCTATCTGGGGGATACGTCCTATCCTATAAACTCATCTTT.

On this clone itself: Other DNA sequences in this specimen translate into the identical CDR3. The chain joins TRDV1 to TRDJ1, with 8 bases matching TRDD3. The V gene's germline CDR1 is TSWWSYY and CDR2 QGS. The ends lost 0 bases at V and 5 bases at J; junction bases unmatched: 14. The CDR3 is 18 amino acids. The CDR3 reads CALGELTFTRGIGDKLIF. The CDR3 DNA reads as TGTGCTCTTGGGGAACTCACCTTCACCCGGGGGATAGGGGATAAACTCATCTTT.

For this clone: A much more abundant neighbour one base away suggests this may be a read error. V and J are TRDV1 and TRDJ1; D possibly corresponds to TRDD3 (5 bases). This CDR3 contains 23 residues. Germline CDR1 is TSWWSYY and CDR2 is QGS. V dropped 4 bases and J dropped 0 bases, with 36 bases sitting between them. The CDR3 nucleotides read TGTGCTCTTGGGGTCACTCCTGCCCCGCGGTATAGCTCAATGGGGCAGTACACCGATAAACTCATCTTT. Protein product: CALGVTPAPRYSSMGQYTDKLIF.

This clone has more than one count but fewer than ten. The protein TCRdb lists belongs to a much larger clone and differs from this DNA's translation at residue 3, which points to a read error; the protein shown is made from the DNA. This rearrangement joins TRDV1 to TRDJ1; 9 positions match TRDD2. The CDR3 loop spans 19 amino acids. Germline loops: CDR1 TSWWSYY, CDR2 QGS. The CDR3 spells CAPGGLPTSWGRYTDKLIF. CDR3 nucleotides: TGTGCTCCTGGGGGCCTTCCTACTAGCTGGGGAAGGTACACCGATAAACTCATCTTT.

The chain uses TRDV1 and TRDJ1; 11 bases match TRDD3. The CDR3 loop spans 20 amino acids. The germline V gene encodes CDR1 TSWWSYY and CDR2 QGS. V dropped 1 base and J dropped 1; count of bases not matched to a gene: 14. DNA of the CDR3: TGTGCTCTTGGGGAACGCCGGGCTTTTGGGGGATACGCGGGCACCGATAAACTCATCTTT. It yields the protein CALGERRAFGGYAGTDKLIF.

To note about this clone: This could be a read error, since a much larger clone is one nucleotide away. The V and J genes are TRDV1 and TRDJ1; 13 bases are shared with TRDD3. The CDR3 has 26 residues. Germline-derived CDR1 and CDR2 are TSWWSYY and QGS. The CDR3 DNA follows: TGTGCTCTTGGGGTCCGACTACAGCCTTCCTTTTCTTATACTGGGGGATACGCCCAAAACACCGATAAACCCATCTTT. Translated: CALGVRLQPSFSYTGGYAQNTDKPIF.

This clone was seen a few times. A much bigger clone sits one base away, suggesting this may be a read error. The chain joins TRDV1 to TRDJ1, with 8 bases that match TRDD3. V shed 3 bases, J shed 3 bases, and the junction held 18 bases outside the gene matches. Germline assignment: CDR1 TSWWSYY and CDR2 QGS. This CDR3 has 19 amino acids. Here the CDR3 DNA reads TGTGCTCTTGGGGATATGGGGGCTGGGGGACCCGTAAACGCCGATAAACTCATCTTT. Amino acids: CALGDMGAGGPVNADKLIF.

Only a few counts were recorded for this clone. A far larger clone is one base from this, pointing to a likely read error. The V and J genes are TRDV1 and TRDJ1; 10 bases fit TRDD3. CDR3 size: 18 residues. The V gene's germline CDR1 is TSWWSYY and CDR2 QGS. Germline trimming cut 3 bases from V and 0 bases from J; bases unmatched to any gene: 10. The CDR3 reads CALGDPGTGGSYTDKLIF. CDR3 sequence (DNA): TGTGCTCTTGGGGACCCGGGTACTGGGGGATCGTACACCGATAAACTCATCTTT.

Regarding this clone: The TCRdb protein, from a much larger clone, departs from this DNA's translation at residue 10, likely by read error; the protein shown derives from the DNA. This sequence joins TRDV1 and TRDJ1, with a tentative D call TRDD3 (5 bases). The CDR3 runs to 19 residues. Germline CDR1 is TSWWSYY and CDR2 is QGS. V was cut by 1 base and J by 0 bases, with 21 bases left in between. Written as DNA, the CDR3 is TGTGCTCTTGGGGAACGCCGGGGGGTCCCACGGAACTACACCGATAAACTCATCTTT. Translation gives CALGERRGVPRNYTDKLIF.

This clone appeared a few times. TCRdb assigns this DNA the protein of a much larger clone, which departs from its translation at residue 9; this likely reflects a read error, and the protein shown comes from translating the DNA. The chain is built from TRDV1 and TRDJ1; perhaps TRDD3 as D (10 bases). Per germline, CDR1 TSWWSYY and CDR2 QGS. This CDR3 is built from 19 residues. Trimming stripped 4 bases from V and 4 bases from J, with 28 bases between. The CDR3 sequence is CALGGLPTHTGGLGDKLIF. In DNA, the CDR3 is TGTGCTCTTGGGGGCCTTCCTACACATACTGGGGGATTAGGCGATAAACTCATCTTT.

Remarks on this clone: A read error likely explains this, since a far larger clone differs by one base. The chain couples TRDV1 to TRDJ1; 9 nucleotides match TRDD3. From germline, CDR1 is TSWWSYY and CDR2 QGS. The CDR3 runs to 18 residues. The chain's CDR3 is CALGWSRGYVRNTDNLIF. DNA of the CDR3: TGTGCTCTTGGGTGGTCCCGGGGATACGTGAGAAACACCGATAACCTCATCTTT.

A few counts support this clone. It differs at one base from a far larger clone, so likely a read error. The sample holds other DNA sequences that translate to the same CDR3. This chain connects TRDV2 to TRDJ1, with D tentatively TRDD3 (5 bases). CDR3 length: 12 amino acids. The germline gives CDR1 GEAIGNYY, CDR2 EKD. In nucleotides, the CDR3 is TGTGCCTGTGACACCTGGGGTATTAAACTCATCTTC. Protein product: CACDTWGIKLIF.

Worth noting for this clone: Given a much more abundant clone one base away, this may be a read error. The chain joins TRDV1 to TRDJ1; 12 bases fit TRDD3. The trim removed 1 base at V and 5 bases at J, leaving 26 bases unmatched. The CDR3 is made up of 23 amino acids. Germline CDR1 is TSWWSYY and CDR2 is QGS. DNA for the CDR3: TGTGCTCTTGGGGAACGCCCTCCGTACAGTACCTTTACTGGGGGATACCGGGCTGATAAACTCATCTTT. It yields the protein CALGERPPYSTFTGGYRADKLIF.

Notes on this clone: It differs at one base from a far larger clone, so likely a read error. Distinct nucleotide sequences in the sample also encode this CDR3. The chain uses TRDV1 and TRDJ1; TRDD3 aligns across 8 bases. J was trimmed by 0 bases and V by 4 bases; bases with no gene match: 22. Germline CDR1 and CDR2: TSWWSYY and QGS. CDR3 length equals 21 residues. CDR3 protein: CALGGRPSRGIRLWYTDKLIF. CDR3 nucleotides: TGTGCTCTTGGGGGGCGGCCTTCTCGAGGGATACGTCTCTGGTACACCGATAAACTCATCTTT.

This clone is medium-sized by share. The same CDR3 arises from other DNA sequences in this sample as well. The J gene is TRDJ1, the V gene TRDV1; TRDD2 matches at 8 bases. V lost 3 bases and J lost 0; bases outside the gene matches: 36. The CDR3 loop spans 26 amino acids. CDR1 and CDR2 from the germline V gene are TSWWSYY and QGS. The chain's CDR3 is CALGEITERGSTSYRKKAVYTDKLIF. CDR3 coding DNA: TGTGCTCTTGGGGAGATTACTGAACGGGGCTCGACTTCCTACAGAAAGAAAGCGGTGTACACCGATAAACTCATCTTT.

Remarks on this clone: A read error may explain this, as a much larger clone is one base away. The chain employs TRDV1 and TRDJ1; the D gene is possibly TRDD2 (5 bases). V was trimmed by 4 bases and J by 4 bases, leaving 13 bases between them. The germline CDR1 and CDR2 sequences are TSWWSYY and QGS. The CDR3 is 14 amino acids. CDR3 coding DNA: TGTGCTCTTGGGGCTCCTATATTAGGCGATAAACTCATCTTT. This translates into CALGAPILGDKLIF.

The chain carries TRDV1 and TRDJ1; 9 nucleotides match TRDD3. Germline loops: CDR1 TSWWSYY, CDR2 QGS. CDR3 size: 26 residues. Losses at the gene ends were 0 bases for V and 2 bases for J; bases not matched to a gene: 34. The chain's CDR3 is CALGELGGRLGDASRSRQRVTDKLIF. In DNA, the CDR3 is TGTGCTCTTGGGGAACTGGGGGGGCGGCTGGGGGATGCGTCTCGGAGTCGGCAGCGAGTAACCGATAAACTCATCTTT.

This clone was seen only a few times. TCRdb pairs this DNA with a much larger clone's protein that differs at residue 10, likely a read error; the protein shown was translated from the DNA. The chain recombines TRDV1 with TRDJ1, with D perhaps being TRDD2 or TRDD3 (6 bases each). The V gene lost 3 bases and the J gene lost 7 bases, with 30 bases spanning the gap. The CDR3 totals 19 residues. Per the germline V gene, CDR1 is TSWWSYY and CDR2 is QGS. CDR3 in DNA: TGTGCTCTTGGGGACCCTGCCTTCCGCGGACTGGGAGGAAGGGGTAAACTCATCTTT. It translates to CALGDPAFRGLGGRGKLIF.

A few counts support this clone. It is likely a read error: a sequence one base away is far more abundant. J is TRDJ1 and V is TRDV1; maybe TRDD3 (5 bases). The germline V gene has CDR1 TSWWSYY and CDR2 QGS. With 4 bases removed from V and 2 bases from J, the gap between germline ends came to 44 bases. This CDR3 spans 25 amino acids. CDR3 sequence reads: CALGGQHPARLAGSTLGPSTDKLIF. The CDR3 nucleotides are TGTGCTCTTGGGGGTCAACACCCCGCGCGGCTGGCAGGATCTACCTTGGGGCCCAGTACCGATAAACTCATCTTT.

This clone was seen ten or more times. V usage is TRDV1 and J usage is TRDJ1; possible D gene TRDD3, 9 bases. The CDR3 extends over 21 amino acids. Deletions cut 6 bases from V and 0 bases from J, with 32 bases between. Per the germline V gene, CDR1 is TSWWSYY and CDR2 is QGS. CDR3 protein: CALGPRFLRGGYRSYTDKLIF. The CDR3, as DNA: TGTGCTCTTGGACCCCGCTTCCTACGAGGGGGATACAGGTCGTACACCGATAAACTCATCTTT.

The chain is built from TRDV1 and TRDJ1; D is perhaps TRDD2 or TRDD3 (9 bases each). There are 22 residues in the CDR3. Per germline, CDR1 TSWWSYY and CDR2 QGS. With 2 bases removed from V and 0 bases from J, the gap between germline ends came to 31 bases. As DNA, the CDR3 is TGTGCTCTTGGGGAAAATGTCGCCTTCCTACGTACTGGGGGAAAGTACACCGATAAACTCATCTTT. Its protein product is CALGENVAFLRTGGKYTDKLIF.

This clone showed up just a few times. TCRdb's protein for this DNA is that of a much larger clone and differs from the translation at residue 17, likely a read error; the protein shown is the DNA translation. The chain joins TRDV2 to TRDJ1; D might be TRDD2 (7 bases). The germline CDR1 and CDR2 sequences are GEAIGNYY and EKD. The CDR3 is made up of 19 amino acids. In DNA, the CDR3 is TGTGCCTGTGACACTGTCCTTCCTCACGGGGGGACCCTCACCGATAAATTCATCTTT. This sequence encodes CACDTVLPHGGTLTDKFIF.

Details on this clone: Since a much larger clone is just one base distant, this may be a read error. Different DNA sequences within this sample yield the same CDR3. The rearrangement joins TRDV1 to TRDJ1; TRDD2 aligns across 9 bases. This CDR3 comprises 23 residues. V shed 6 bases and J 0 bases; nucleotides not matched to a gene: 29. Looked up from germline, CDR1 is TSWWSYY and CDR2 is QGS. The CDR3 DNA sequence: TGTGCTCTTGGAGAGCCGGCCTTCCTACGAATGGGGGACCCCAGGAGGTACACCGATAAACTCATCTTT. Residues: CALGEPAFLRMGDPRRYTDKLIF.